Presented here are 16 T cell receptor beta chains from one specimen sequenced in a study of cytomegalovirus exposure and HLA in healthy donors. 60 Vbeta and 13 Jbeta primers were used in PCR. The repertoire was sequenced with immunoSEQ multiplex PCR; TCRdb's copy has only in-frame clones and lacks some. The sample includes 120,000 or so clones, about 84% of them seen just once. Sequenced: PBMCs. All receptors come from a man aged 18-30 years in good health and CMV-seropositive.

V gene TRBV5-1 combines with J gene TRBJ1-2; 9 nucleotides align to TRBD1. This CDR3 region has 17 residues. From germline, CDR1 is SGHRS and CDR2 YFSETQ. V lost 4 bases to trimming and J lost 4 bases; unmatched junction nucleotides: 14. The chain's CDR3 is CASSRDRVRGFVYGYTF. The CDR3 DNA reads TGCGCCAGCAGCAGGGACAGGGTCAGGGGTTTTGTCTATGGCTACACCTTC.

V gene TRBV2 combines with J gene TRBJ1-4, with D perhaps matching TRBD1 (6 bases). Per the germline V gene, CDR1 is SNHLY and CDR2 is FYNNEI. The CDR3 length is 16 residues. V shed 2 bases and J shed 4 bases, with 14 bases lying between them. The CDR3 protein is CASSESWGLYNEKLFF. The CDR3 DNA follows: TGTGCCAGCAGTGAAAGTTGGGGGCTCTATAATGAAAAACTGTTTTTT.

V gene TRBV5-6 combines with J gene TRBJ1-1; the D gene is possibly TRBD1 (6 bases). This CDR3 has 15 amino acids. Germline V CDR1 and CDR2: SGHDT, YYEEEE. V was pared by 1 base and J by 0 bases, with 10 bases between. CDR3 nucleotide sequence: TGTGCCAGCAGCTTGCCAACAGGGATGAACACTGAAGCTTTCTTT. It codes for CASSLPTGMNTEAFF. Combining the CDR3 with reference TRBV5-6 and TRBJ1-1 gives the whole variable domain DAGVTQSPTHLIKTRGQQVTLRCSPKSGHDTVSWYQQALGQGPQFIFQYYEEEERQRGNFPDRFSGHQFPNYSSELNVNALLLGDSALYLCASSLPTGMNTEAFFGQGTRLTVV.

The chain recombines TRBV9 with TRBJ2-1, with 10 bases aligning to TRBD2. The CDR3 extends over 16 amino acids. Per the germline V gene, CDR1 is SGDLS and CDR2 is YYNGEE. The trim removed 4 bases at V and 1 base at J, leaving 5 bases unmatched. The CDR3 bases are TGTGCCAGCAGCCCCCGAGCGGGAGGGTCCTACAATGAGCAGTTCTTC. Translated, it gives CASSPRAGGSYNEQFF.

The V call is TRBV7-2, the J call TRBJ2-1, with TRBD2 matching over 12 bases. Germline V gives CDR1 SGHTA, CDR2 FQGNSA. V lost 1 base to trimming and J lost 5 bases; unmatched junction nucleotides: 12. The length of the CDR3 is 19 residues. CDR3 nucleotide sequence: TGTGCCAGCAGCTTAGAGGCCGGGACTAGCGGGCGAAAGAACAATGAGCAGTTCTTC. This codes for CASSLEAGTSGRKNNEQFF.

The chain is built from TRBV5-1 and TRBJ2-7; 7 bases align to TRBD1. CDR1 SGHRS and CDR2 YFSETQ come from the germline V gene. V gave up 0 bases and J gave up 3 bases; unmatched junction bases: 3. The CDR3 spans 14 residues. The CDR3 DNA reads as TGCGCCAGCAGCTTGGGTACAGGGGTCTACGAGCAGTACTTC. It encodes CASSLGTGVYEQYF.

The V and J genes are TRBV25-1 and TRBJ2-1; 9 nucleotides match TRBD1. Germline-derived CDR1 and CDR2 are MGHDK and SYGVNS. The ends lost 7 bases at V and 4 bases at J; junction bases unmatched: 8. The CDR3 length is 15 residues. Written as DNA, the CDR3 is TGTGCCAGCACGGGACAGGGCATCGCATACAATGAGCAGTTCTTC. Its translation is CASTGQGIAYNEQFF.

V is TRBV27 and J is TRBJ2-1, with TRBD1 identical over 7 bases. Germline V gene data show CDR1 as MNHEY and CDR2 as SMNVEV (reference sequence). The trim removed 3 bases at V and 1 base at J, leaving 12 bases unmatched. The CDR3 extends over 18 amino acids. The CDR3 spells CASSFQGESRTSYNEQFF. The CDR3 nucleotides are TGTGCCAGCAGTTTCCAGGGGGAGAGTAGAACATCCTACAATGAGCAGTTCTTC.

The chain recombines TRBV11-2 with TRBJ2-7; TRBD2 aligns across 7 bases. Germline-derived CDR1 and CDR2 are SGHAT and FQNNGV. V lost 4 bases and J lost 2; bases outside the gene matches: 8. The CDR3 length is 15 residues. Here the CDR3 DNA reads TGTGCCAGCAGCTCATTGGGAGGGCTCGCCTACGAGCAGTACTTC. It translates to CASSSLGGLAYEQYF.

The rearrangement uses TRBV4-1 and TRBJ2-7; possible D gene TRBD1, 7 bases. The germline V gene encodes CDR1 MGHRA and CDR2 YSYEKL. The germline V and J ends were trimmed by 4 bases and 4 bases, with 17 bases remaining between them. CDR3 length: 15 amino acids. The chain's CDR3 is CASSRGTAFEYEQYF. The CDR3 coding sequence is TGCGCCAGCAGCCGCGGGACAGCGTTTGAGTACGAGCAGTACTTC.

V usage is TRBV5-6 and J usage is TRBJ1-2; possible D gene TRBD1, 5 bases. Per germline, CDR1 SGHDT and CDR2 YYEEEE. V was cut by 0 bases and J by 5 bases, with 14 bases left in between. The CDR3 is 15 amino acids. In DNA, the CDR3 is TGTGCCAGCAGCTTGGGTGTGGGGCAGGCATATGGCTACACCTTC. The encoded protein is CASSLGVGQAYGYTF. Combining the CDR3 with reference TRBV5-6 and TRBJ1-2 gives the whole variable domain DAGVTQSPTHLIKTRGQQVTLRCSPKSGHDTVSWYQQALGQGPQFIFQYYEEEERQRGNFPDRFSGHQFPNYSSELNVNALLLGDSALYLCASSLGVGQAYGYTFGSGTRLTVV.

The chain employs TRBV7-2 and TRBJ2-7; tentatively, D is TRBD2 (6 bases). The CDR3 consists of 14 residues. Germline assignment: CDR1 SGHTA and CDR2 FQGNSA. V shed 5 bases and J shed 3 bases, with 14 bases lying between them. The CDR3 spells CASSPQGGNYEQYF. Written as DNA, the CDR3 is TGTGCCAGCAGCCCCCAGGGCGGGAACTACGAGCAGTACTTC. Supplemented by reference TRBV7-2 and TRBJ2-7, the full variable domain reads GAGVSQSPSNKVTEKGKDVELRCDPISGHTALYWYRQSLGQGLEFLIYFQGNSAPDKSGLPSDRFSAERTGGSVSTLTIQRTQQEDSAVYLCASSPQGGNYEQYFGPGTRLTVT.

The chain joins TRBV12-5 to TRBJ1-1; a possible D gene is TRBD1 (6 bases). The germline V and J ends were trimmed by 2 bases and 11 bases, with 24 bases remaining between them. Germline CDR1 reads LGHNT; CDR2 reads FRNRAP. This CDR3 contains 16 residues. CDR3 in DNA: TGTGCTAGTGGTTTGTCAGGCTACACAGGGACAAGGGACGCTTTCTTT. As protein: CASGLSGYTGTRDAFF. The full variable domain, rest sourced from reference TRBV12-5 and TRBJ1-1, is DARVTQTPRHKVTEMGQEVTMRCQPILGHNTVFWYRQTMMQGLELLAYFRNRAPLDDSGMPKDRFSAEMPDATLATLKIQPSEPRDSAVYFCASGLSGYTGTRDAFFGQGTRLTVV.

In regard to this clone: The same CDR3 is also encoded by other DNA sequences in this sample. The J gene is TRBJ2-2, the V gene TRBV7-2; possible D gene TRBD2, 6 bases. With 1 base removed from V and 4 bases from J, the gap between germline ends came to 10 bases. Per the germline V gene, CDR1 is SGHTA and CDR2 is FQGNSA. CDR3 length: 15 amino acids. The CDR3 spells CASSLVGGGTGELFF. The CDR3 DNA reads TGTGCCAGCAGCTTAGTCGGGGGAGGCACCGGGGAGCTGTTTTTT.

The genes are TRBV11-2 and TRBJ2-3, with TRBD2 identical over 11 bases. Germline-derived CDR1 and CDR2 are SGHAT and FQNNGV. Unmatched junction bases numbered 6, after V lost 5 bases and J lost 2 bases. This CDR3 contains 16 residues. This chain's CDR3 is CASSQGLADATDTQYF. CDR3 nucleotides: TGTGCCAGCAGCCAGGGACTAGCGGACGCCACAGATACGCAGTATTTT.

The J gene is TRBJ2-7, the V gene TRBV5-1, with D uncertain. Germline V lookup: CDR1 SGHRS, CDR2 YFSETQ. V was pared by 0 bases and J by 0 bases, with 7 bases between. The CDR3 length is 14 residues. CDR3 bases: TGCGCCAGCAGCTTGGGGTGGAGCTCCTACGAGCAGTACTTC. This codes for CASSLGWSSYEQYF.